This paragraph covers one T cell receptor beta chain sequence. The data derive from a study of T cell changes during pregnancy in multiple sclerosis. Generated by immunoSEQ multiplex PCR, the TCRdb table keeps only in-frame clones and is missing some. Of about 35,000 clones listed, more than 70% are singletons. The germline V gene has CDR1 MDHEN and CDR2 SYDVKM. The CDR3 contains 14 residues. Trimming took 5 bases from V and 5 from J, leaving 12 bases between them. The material was CD4+ T cells from peripheral blood mononuclear cells, obtained after pregnancy. The clonotype was recovered from a female donor in good health, enrolled as a control in a pregnancy study. The chain is built from TRBV28 and TRBJ1-4; D might be TRBD1 (5 bases). The CDR3 is CASSLLGLNEKLFF. CDR3 DNA sequence: TGTGCCAGCAGTCTGCTGGGGCTAAATGAAAAACTGTTTTTT.